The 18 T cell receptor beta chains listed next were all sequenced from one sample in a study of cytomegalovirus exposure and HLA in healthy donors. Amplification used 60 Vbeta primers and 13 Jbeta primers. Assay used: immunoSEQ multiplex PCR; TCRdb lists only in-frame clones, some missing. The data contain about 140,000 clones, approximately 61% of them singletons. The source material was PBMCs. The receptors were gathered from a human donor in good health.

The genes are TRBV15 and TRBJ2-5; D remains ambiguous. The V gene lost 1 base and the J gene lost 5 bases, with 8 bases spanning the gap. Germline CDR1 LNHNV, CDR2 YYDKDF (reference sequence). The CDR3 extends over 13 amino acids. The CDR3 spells CATSRVPGETQYF. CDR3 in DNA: TGTGCCACCAGCAGAGTCCCGGGTGAGACCCAGTACTTC.

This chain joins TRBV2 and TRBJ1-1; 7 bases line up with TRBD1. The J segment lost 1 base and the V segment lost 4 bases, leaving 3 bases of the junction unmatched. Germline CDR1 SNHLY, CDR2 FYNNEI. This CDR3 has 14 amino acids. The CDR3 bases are TGTGCCAGCAGTGCAAGGGACAGGAACACTGAAGCTTTCTTT. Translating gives CASSARDRNTEAFF.

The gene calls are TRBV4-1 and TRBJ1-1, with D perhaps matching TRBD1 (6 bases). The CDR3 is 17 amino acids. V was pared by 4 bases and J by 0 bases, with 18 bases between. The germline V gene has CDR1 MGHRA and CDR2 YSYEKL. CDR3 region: CASSRTRGPSLNTEAFF. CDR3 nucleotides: TGCGCCAGCAGCCGAACCAGGGGCCCCAGTCTGAACACTGAAGCTTTCTTT.

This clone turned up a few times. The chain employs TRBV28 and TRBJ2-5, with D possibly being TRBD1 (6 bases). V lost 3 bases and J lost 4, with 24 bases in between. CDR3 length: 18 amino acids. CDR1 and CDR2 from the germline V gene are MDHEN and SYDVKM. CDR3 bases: TGTGCCAGCAGTTTGGGGAACAGGGTACTATCGGCAGGAGAGACCCAGTACTTC. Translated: CASSLGNRVLSAGETQYF.

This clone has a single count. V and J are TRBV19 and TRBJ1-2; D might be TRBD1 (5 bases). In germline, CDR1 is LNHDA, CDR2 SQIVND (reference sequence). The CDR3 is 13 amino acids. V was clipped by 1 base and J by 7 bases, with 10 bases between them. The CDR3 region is CASSIASGAGYTF. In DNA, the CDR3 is TGTGCCAGTAGTATAGCCAGTGGGGCTGGCTACACCTTC.

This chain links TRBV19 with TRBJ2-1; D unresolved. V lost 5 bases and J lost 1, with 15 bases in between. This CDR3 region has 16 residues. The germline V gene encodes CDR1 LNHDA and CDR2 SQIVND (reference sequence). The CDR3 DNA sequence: TGTGCCAGTAGTTTGCTGGGCAGTGCATCCTACAATGAGCAGTTCTTC. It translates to CASSLLGSASYNEQFF.

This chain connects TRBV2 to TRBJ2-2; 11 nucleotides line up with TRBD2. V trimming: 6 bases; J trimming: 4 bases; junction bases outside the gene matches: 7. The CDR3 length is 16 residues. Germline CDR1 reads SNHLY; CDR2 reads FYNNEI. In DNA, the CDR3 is TGTGCCAGCAGGGGCCTAGCGGGAGGAAGCACCGGGGAGCTGTTTTTT. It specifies CASRGLAGGSTGELFF.

The CDR3 nucleotides are TGCGCCAGCAGCTTCGGGGTAGCGCTAACCACGGAAGAGCTGTTTTTT. This codes for CASSFGVALTTEELFF. The chain has TRBV5-1 and TRBJ2-2; D may be TRBD2 (5 bases). This CDR3 is 16 amino acids long. CDR1 is SGHRS, CDR2 YFSETQ, per germline. The V and J ends lost 2 bases and 11 bases respectively, with 22 bases between them.

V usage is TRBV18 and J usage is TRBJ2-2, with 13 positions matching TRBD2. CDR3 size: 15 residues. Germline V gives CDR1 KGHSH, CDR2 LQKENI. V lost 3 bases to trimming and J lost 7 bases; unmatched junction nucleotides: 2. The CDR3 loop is CASSPGLAGDGELFF. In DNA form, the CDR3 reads TGTGCCAGCTCACCTGGACTAGCGGGAGACGGGGAGCTGTTTTTT.

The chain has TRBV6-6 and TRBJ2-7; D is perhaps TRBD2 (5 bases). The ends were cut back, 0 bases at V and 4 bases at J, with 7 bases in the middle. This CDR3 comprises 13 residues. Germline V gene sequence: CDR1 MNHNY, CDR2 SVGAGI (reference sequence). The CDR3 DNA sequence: TGTGCCAGCAGTTACTCGAGGGAATACGAGCAGTACTTC. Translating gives CASSYSREYEQYF.

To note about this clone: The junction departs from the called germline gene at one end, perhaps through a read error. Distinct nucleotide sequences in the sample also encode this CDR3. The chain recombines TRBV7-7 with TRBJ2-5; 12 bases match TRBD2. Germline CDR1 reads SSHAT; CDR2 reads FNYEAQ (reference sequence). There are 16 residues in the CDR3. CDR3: CASSPLLAGGGETQYF. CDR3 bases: TGTGCTAGCAGCCCCCTCCTAGCGGGAGGGGGCGAGACCCAGTACTTC.

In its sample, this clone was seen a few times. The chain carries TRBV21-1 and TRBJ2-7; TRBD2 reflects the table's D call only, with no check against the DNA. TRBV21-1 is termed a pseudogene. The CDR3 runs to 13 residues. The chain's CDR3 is CASGRQTSCEQYF. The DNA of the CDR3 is TGTGCCAGCGGCCGCCAGACTAGCTGCGAGCAGTACTTC.

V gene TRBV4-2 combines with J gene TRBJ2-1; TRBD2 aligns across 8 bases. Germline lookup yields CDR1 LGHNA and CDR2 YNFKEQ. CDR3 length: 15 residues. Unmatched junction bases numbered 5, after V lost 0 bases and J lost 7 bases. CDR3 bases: TGTGCCAGCAGCCAAGATCGAGCGGGAGTGAATGAGCAGTTCTTC. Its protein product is CASSQDRAGVNEQFF.

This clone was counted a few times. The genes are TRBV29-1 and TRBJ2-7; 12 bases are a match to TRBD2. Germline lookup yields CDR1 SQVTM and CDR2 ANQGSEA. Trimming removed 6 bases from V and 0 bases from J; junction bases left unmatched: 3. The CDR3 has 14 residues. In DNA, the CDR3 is TGCAGCGTCGCGACTAGCGGGAGCTCCTACGAGCAGTACTTC. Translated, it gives CSVATSGSSYEQYF.

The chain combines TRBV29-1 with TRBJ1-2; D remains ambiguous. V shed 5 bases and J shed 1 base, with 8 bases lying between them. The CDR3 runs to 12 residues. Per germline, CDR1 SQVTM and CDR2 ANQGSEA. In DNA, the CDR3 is TGCAGCGTTATCAGGATTAACTATGGCTACACCTTC. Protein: CSVIRINYGYTF.

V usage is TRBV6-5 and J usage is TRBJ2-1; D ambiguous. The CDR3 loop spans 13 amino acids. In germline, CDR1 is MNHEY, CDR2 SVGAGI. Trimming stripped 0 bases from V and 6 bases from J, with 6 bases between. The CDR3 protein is CASSYSRSNEQFF. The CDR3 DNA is TGTGCCAGCAGTTACTCCAGGTCCAATGAGCAGTTCTTC.

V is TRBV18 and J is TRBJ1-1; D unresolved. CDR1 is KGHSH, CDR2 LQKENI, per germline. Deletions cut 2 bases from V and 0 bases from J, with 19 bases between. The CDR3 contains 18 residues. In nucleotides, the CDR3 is TGTGCCAGCTCACCATCACAGACACTGGCGGGAATGAACACTGAAGCTTTCTTT. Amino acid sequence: CASSPSQTLAGMNTEAFF.

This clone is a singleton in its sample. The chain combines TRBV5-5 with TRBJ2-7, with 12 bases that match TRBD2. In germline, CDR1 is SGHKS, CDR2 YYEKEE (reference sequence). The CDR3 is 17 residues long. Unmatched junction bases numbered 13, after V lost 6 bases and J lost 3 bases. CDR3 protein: CASNSGVGLAGNYEQYF. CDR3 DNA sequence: TGTGCCAGCAACTCGGGAGTCGGACTAGCGGGAAACTACGAGCAGTACTTC.